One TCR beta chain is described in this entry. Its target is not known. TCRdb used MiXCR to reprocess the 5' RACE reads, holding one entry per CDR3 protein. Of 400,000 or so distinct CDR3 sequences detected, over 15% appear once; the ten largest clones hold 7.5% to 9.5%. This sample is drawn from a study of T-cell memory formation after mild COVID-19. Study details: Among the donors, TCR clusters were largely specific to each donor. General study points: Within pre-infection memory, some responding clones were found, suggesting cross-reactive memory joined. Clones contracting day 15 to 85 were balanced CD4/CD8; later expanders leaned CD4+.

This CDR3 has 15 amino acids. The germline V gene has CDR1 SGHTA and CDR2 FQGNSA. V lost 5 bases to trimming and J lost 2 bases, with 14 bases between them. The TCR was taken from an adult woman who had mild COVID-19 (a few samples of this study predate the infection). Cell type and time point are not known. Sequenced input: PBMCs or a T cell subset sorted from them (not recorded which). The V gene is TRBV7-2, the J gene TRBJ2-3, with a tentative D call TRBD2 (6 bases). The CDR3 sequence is CASSPQPGATDTQYF. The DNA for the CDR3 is TGTGCCAGCAGCCCCCAGCCGGGAGCCACAGATACGCAGTATTTT.